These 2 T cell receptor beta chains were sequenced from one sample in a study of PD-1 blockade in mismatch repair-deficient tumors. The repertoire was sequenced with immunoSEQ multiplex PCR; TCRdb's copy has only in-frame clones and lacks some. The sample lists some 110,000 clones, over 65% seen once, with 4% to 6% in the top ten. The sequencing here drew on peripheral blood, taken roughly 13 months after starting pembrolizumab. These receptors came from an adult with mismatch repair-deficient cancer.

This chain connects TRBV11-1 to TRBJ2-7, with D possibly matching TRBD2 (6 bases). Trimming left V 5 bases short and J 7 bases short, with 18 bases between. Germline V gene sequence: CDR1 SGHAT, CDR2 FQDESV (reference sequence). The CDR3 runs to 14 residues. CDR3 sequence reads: CASSGWGRQVEQYF. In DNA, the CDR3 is TGTGCCAGCAGCGGATGGGGGAGGCAAGTGGAGCAGTACTTC.

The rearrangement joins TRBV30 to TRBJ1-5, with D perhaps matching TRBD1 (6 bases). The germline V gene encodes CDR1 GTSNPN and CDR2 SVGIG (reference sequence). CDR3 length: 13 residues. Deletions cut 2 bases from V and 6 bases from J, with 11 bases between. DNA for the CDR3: TGTGCCTGGAGTAGGCAGGGGCCTCAGCCCCAGCATTTT. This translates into CAWSRQGPQPQHF. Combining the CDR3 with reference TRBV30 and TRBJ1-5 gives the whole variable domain SQTIHQWPATLVQPVGSPLSLECTVEGTSNPNLYWYRQAAGRGLQLLFYSVGIGQISSEVPQNLSASRPQDRQFILSSKKLLLSDSGFYLCAWSRQGPQPQHFGDGTRLSIL.